These 14 T cell receptor beta chains were all obtained from the same sample, sequenced in a study of molecular identifiers for immune sequencing clone quantification. TCRdb re-analysed the PCR reads in MiXCR, keeping a single row per CDR3 protein. The data contain around 470,000 distinct CDR3 sequences, about a fifth of them singletons. Sequencing was done on a sample of naive CD8+ T cells from blood, with Jurkat cell RNA spiked in. This sample's subset: FACS-sorted CD8+CD4-CCR7+CD45RA+ naive T cells. These receptors all come from a human donor in good health. Some libraries in this study had Jurkat cell RNA spiked in.

Points on this clonotype: A much larger clone sits a single nucleotide away, making a read error possible. The chain employs TRBV27 and TRBJ2-7; D may be TRBD1 (8 bases). CDR1 is MNHEY and CDR2 is SMNVEV in the germline V gene (reference sequence). The CDR3 totals 14 residues. The CDR3 is CASSYRGGTYEQHF. Written as DNA, the CDR3 is TGTGCCAGCAGTTACAGGGGGGGGACCTACGAGCAGCACTTC.

The rearrangement uses TRBV27 and TRBJ1-1; D unresolved. The V end lost 5 bases, the J end lost 4 bases, and 17 bases lay between the germline ends. Germline V gives CDR1 MNHEY, CDR2 SMNVEV (reference sequence). There are 15 residues in the CDR3. The CDR3 bases are TGTGCCAGCAGTCCTCGGACTGTAATAAGCACTGAAGCTTTCTTT. Its protein product is CASSPRTVISTEAFF.

This clonotype has a count of ten or more. This chain joins TRBV11-2 and TRBJ2-3, with TRBD1 as a possible D gene (6 bases). V was trimmed by 3 bases and J by 6 bases, leaving 22 bases between them. Germline loops: CDR1 SGHAT, CDR2 FQNNGV. The length of the CDR3 is 17 residues. The chain's CDR3 is CASSLGVGDIGFDTQYF. CDR3 sequence (DNA): TGTGCCAGCAGCTTGGGGGTGGGGGACATAGGGTTCGATACGCAGTATTTT.

This chain connects TRBV23-1 to TRBJ1-5, with TRBD1 matching 9 bases. TRBV23-1 belongs to the ORF category, with a function that is uncertain. The CDR3 contains 14 residues. The junction had 10 bases not matched to a gene; V was cut back by 7 bases and J by 9 bases. CDR3 nucleotide sequence: TGCGCCAGCAAGACAGGGGGTGGGGGTCCGCCCCAGCATTTT. Amino acid sequence: CASKTGGGGPPQHF.

V usage is TRBV7-2 and J usage is TRBJ1-5; 7 bases are shared with TRBD1. In germline, CDR1 is SGHTA, CDR2 FQGNSA. This CDR3 contains 16 residues. Trimming removed 1 base from V and 0 bases from J; junction bases left unmatched: 3. CDR3 DNA: TGTGCCAGCAGCTTAGTGGACAGGAGTAGCAATCAGCCCCAGCATTTT. Its translation: CASSLVDRSSNQPQHF.

This clonotype appeared many times. The chain is built from TRBV2 and TRBJ1-4, with D possibly matching TRBD1 (5 bases). Germline lookup yields CDR1 SNHLY and CDR2 FYNNEI. The CDR3 covers 14 residues. V was cut by 4 bases and J by 3 bases, with 9 bases left in between. The CDR3 loop is CASSADSANEKLFF. In DNA, the CDR3 is TGTGCCAGCAGTGCCGACAGTGCTAATGAAAAACTGTTTTTT. Combining the CDR3 with reference TRBV2 and TRBJ1-4 gives the whole variable domain EPEVTQTPSHQVTQMGQEVILRCVPISNHLYFYWYRQILGQKVEFLVSFYNNEISEKSEIFDDQFSVERPDGSNFTLKIRSTKLEDSAMYFCASSADSANEKLFFGSGTQLSVL.

The sample holds many counts of this clonotype. The chain has TRBV10-3 and TRBJ1-1; the D gene is possibly TRBD1 (5 bases). V shed 1 base and J shed 4 bases, with 10 bases lying between them. Germline V gives CDR1 ENHRY, CDR2 SYGVKD. This CDR3 region has 14 residues. CDR3 DNA: TGTGCCATCAGTGAGTGGCAGGGTTCCACTGAAGCTTTCTTT. It is translated as CAISEWQGSTEAFF.

The V gene is TRBV9, the J gene TRBJ2-7; D is possibly TRBD1 (6 bases). The germline V and J ends were trimmed by 2 bases and 0 bases, with 12 bases remaining between them. The CDR3 runs 15 residues. Looked up from germline, CDR1 is SGDLS and CDR2 is YYNGEE. The CDR3 loop is CASSVEGVSSYEQYF. The DNA of the CDR3 is TGTGCCAGCAGCGTCGAGGGGGTTAGCTCCTACGAGCAGTACTTC.

The chain has TRBV7-9 and TRBJ1-2; no clear D. The CDR3 has 14 residues. Trimming cost V 4 bases and J 9 bases, with 18 bases left between them. The germline CDR1 and CDR2 sequences are SEHNR and FQNEAQ (reference sequence). This CDR3 is CASSSAGDGRRYTF. The CDR3 DNA follows: TGTGCCAGCAGCTCCGCTGGGGATGGGCGCCGCTACACCTTC. The complete variable domain, with remaining parts taken from reference TRBV7-9 and TRBJ1-2, reads DTGVSQNPRHKITKRGQNVTFRCDPISEHNRLYWYRQTLGQGPEFLTYFQNEAQLEKSRLLSDRFSAERPKGSFSTLEIQRTEQGDSAMYLCASSSAGDGRRYTFGSGTRLTVV.

This clonotype was seen once. Since no conserved phenylalanine or tryptophan closes the CDR3, a read error is the likely cause. This sequence joins TRBV11-1 and TRBJ2-1; D unresolved. The CDR3 covers 12 residues. Trimming removed 2 bases at V and 6 bases at J, with 5 bases between. Germline values: CDR1 SGHAT, CDR2 FQDESV (reference sequence). The CDR3 loop is CASSLNGNEQFL. The CDR3 DNA reads as TGTGCCAGCAGCTTAAATGGCAATGAGCAGTTCCTC.

Points on this clonotype: Since a much larger clone is just one base distant, this may be a read error. The CDR3 does not end in the conserved phenylalanine or tryptophan, so this is likely a read error. The V call is TRBV28, the J call TRBJ2-1; 10 bases are shared with TRBD1. J was trimmed by 4 bases and V by 4 bases; bases with no gene match: 4. The CDR3 contains 15 residues. Germline V gene data show CDR1 as MDHEN and CDR2 as SYDVKM. The CDR3 is CASSSGTGVYNEQFL. Here the CDR3 DNA reads TGTGCCAGCAGTTCCGGGACAGGGGTTTACAATGAGCAGTTCCTC.

This clonotype came up many times. V usage is TRBV9 and J usage is TRBJ2-3; 12 bases line up with TRBD2. Germline CDR1 and CDR2: SGDLS and YYNGEE. Trimming removed 1 base from V and 6 bases from J; junction bases left unmatched: 3. This CDR3 has 15 residues. Written as DNA, the CDR3 is TGTGCCAGCAGCGTAACAGGGACTAGCGGGGATACGCAGTATTTT. Encoded protein: CASSVTGTSGDTQYF.

This clonotype has more than one count but fewer than ten. The chain joins TRBV12-5 to TRBJ2-7, with TRBD1 as a possible D gene (5 bases). The CDR3 contains 16 residues. Trimming took off 0 bases at V and 4 bases at J, with 16 bases between the two ends. Germline assignment: CDR1 LGHNT and CDR2 FRNRAP. CDR3 coding DNA: TGTGCTAGTGGTTTGGTAGGGGCAGTGACCTTTTACGAGCAGTACTTC. It yields the protein CASGLVGAVTFYEQYF.

This clonotype was counted between two and nine times. V gene TRBV7-9 combines with J gene TRBJ1-2; 9 nucleotides align to TRBD1. The CDR3 contains 16 residues. From germline, CDR1 is SEHNR and CDR2 FQNEAQ (reference sequence). Trimming cost V 5 bases and J 5 bases; bases outside gene matches: 12. The CDR3 DNA is TGTGCCAGCAGCCCCTGGACAGGGGAAGCAGCATATGGCTACACCTTC. Its translation is CASSPWTGEAAYGYTF.